The clone carrying this T cell receptor beta chain was detected ten times or more. V shed 3 bases and J 3 bases; nucleotides not matched to a gene: 7. CDR3 size: 14 residues. The germline V gene has CDR1 DFQATT and CDR2 SNEGSKA (reference sequence). Then a second PCR, running about 6 to 11 cycles, was carried out with a sample-barcoded 5' primer and a J-beta primer mix. Each cDNA molecule was tagged by a template-switch adaptor with 12 random nucleotides. TCRdb processed the 5' RACE reads anew with MiXCR; each CDR3 protein has one entry. The sample gives just under 750,000 distinct CDR3 sequences, about 20% of which show up once; 22% is in the top ten. The record originates from a study of blood T cells in healthy people across ages. Whole-study context: Template switching recovered approximately one barcoded beta molecule for every two T cells.

What was sequenced was blood. The source is a man in his 70s in good health. The chain combines TRBV20-1 with TRBJ1-2; 7 positions agree with TRBD1. The DNA for the CDR3 is TGCAGTGCTAGTCGACAGGGAGCTCACTATGGCTACACCTTC. As protein: CSASRQGAHYGYTF.